The following is a T cell receptor (beta chain) sequence with its context. What it binds is not known. This sample is drawn from a study of CD8 T cells in Susac syndrome. Study-wide findings and caveats: The authors acknowledged that their TCR sequencing and HLA analysis involved a relatively small number of individuals.

V lost 5 bases to trimming and J lost 2 bases, with 13 bases between them. CDR1 is LNHNV, CDR2 YYDKDF, per germline (reference sequence). The CDR3 length is 14 residues. Sequencing of TCR beta, carried out with a high-throughput approach, was applied to CD8+ and CD4+ T cells from the blood. Patients with Susac syndrome met the recently defined diagnostic criteria for definite or probable disease. When the RNA was reverse transcribed, random hexamers were used with an input of about 0.5 to 1 ug. The TCR beta CDR3 was amplified by immunoSEQ multiplex PCR across 54 Vbeta, 13 Jbeta. TCRdb re-analysed the immunoSEQ multiplex PCR reads in MiXCR, keeping a single row per CDR3 protein. The sample records 180,000 or so distinct CDR3 sequences, around 94% being singletons.

The sequence was collected from a human donor with Susac syndrome. The V call is TRBV15, the J call TRBJ2-7; D unresolved. Sequenced sample: CD4+ T cells from PBMCs. CDR3 DNA sequence: TGTGCCACCAGCGGCAACCGGTGGACCTACGAGCAGTACTTC. This sequence encodes CATSGNRWTYEQYF.